A selection of T cell receptor beta chains follows, all from one sample in a study of PD-1 blockade in classical Hodgkin lymphoma. The method was immunoSEQ multiplex PCR; TCRdb's version includes in-frame clones alone and lacks a portion of them. The sample yields tens of thousands of clones, roughly 93% seen once. Sequencing input: peripheral blood mononuclear cells (PBMCs). These receptors were taken from a human donor with classical Hodgkin lymphoma. CDR3s include the opening cysteine and the closing phenylalanine or tryptophan. Fields, in order: V gene, J gene, D gene, CDR3 protein, CDR3 DNA. The D gene is left open where the match is weak.

v_gene: TRBV7-9; j_gene: TRBJ1-2; d_gene: .; CDR3aa: CASSLSTKAYGYTF; CDR3nt: TGTGCCAGCAGCTTAAGTACGAAAGCCTATGGCTACACCTTC
v_gene: TRBV11-1; j_gene: TRBJ1-5; d_gene: .; CDR3aa: CASSFRASQPQHF; CDR3nt: TGTGCCAGCAGCTTCAGGGCGAGCCAGCCCCAGCATTTT
v_gene: TRBV6-1; j_gene: TRBJ2-1; d_gene: .; CDR3aa: CAGSRYNEQFF; CDR3nt: TGTGCCGGCAGCCGCTACAATGAGCAGTTCTTC
v_gene: TRBV18; j_gene: TRBJ1-2; d_gene: .; CDR3aa: CASSPSRDRNGYTF; CDR3nt: TGTGCCAGCTCACCGTCTCGGGATAGGAATGGCTACACCTTC
v_gene: TRBV5-1; j_gene: TRBJ1-2; d_gene: .; CDR3aa: CASSEAGGRGGYTF; CDR3nt: TGCGCCAGCAGCGAGGCCGGGGGGCGAGGCGGCTACACCTTC
v_gene: TRBV27; j_gene: TRBJ2-1; d_gene: TRBD2; CDR3aa: CASSLYLAGGSREQFF; CDR3nt: TGTGCCAGCAGTTTATACCTAGCGGGAGGGTCGAGGGAGCAGTTCTTC
v_gene: TRBV27; j_gene: TRBJ1-4; d_gene: .; CDR3aa: CASSSIGGTNEKLFF; CDR3nt: TGTGCCAGCAGTTCGATCGGGGGCACTAATGAAAAACTGTTTTTT
v_gene: TRBV27; j_gene: TRBJ1-5; d_gene: .; CDR3aa: CASSPGGRVSNQPQHF; CDR3nt: TGTGCCAGCAGTCCCGGAGGGAGGGTTAGCAATCAGCCCCAGCATTTT
v_gene: TRBV7-8; j_gene: TRBJ1-1; d_gene: .; CDR3aa: CASSLLGRGARTEAFF; CDR3nt: TGTGCCAGCAGCTTACTCGGGCGTGGGGCGAGGACTGAAGCTTTCTTT
v_gene: TRBV5-6; j_gene: TRBJ1-4; d_gene: .; CDR3aa: CASSLKQGTIREKLFF; CDR3nt: TGTGCCAGCAGCCTGAAACAGGGAACGATCCGTGAAAAACTGTTTTTT